This TCR beta chain was retrieved from a study of blood T cell repertoires in COVID-19. At the level of the study: COVID-19 samples from acute and convalescent phases originated in the United States, Italy and Spain. PBMCs, B-cell-depleted T cells, or T cells provided the cDNA or gDNA that made up the material.

Germline trimming cut 2 bases from V and 4 bases from J; bases unmatched to any gene: 5. CDR3 length: 14 residues. Authors' data handling: Amplification of reference gene primers was used by the study to estimate nucleated cell counts. Here immunoSEQ multiplex PCR was the method, and the copy in TCRdb shows in-frame clones only, minus some. V and J calls plus clone size are reproduced from that table; the DNA served to infer D and trimming. The sample consists of tens of thousands of clones, 70% to 90% of them appearing once. What was sequenced was peripheral blood. The chain is built from TRBV5-3 and TRBJ2-7; 8 bases are shared with TRBD1. TRBV5-3 is annotated as an ORF whose role is uncertain. The receptor was isolated from a human donor in a cohort sampled during active COVID-19. As DNA, the CDR3 is TGTGCCAGAAGCTTCGCAGGGGGCTTTTACGAGCAGTACTTC. Translated: CARSFAGGFYEQYF.